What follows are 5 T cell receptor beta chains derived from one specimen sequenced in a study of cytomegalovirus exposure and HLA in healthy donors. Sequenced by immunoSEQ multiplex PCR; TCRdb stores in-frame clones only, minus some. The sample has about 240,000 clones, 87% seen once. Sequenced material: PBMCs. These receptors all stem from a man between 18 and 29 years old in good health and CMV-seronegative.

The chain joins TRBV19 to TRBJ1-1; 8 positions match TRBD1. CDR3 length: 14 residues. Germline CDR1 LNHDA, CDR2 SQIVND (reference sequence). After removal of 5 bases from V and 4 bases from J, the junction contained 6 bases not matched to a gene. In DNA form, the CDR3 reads TGTGCCAGTAGTCGCTTTACAGGGGGCACTGAAGCTTTCTTT. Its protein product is CASSRFTGGTEAFF.

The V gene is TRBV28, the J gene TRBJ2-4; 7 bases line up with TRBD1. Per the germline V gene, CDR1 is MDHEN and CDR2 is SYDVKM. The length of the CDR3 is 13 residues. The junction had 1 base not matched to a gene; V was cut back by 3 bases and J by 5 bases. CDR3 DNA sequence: TGTGCCAGCAGTTTGAGGGGGCAAAACATTCAGTACTTC. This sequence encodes CASSLRGQNIQYF.

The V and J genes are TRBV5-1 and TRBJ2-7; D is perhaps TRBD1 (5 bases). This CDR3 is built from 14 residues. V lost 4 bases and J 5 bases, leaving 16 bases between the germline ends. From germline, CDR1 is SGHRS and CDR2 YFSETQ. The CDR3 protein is CASSPIGAFNEQYF. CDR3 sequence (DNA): TGCGCCAGCAGCCCTATTGGGGCTTTCAACGAGCAGTACTTC.

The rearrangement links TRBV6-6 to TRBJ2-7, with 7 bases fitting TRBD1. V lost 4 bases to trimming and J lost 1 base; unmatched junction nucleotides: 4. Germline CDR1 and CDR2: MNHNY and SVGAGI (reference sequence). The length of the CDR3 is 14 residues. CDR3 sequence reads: CASSLWGQSYEQYF. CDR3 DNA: TGTGCCAGCAGTTTGTGGGGACAGTCCTACGAGCAGTACTTC.

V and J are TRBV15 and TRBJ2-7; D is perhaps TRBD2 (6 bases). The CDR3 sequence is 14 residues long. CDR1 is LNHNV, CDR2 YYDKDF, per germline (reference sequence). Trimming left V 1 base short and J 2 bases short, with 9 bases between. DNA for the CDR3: TGTGCCACCAGCAGAGTATCGGGGGCCTACGAGCAGTACTTC. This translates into CATSRVSGAYEQYF.